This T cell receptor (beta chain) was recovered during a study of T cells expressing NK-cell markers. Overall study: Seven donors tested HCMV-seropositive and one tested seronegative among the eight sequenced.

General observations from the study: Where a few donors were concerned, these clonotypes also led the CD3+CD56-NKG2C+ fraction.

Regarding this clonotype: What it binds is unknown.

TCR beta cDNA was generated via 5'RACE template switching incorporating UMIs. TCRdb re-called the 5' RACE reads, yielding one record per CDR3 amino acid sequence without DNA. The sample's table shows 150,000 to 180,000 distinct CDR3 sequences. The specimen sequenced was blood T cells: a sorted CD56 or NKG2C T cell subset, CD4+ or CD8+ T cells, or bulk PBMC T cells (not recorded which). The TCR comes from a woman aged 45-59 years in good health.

The CDR3: CSARESGGQGATGELFF. The chain carries TRBV20-1 and TRBJ2-2; no DNA is available, so the TRBD1 call from TCRdb remains unchecked. This CDR3 spans 17 amino acids. The germline V gene encodes CDR1 DFQATT and CDR2 SNEGSKA (reference sequence).